This note documents a single T cell receptor beta chain sequence. Its specificity is unknown. The data stem from a study of graft-versus-host responses after intestinal transplantation. The study's findings and limits: Researchers found peak circulating GvH clone levels linked to early post-transplant HvG declines.

This CDR3 is built from 14 residues. Germline values: CDR1 SGHVS, CDR2 FQNEAQ. V lost 6 bases and J 0 bases, leaving 11 bases between the germline ends. Profiled with immunoSEQ multiplex PCR; TCRdb holds only in-frame clones, not every one. Of 70,000 or so clones in the sample, 84% are singletons; the top ten hold 0.35% to 0.4%. Sequencing used unstimulated CD4+ T cells sorted from spleen or lymph node cells, obtained before transplant. The clonotype was recovered from a human donor who was the organ donor for an intestinal transplant. The V call is TRBV7-8, the J call TRBJ1-1, with TRBD1 as a possible D gene (6 bases). Here the CDR3 reads CASSPDRLNTEAFF. The CDR3 DNA sequence: TGTGCCAGCAGTCCGGACAGATTGAACACTGAAGCTTTCTTT.